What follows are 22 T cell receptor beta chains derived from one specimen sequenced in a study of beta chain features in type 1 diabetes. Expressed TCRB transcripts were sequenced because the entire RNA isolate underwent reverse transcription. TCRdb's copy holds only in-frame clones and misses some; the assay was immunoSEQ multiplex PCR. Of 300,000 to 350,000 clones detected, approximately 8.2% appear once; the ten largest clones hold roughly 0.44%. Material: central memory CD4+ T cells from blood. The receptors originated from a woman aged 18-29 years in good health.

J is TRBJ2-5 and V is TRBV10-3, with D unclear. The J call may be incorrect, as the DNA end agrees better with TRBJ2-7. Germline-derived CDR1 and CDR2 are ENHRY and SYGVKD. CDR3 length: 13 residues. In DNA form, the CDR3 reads TGTGCCATCAGTGAGTCAGCCGGTGACGAGCAGTACTTC. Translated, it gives CAISESAGDEQYF.

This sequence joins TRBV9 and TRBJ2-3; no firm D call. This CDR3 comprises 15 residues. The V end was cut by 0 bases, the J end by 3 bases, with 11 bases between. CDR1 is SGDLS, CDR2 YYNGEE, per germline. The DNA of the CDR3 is TGTGCCAGCAGCGTAGAGAGGTTCGGGACAGATACGCAGTATTTT. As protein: CASSVERFGTDTQYF.

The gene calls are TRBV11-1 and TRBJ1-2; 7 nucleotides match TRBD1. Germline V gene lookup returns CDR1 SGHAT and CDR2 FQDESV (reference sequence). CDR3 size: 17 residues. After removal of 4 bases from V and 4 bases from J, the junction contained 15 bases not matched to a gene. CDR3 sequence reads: CASSSGQAGTSFYGYTF. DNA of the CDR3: TGTGCCAGCAGCTCTGGACAGGCTGGCACGAGCTTCTATGGCTACACCTTC.

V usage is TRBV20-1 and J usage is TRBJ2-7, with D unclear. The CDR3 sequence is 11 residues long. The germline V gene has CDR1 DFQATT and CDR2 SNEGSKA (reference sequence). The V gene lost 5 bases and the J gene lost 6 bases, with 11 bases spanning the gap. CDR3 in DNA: TGCAGTGCTGGTAGTTCTTTCGAGCAGTACTTC. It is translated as CSAGSSFEQYF.

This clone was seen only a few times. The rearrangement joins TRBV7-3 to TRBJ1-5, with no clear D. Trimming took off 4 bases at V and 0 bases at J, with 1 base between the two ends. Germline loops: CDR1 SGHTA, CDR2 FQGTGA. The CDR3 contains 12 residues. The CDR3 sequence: CASSYSNQPQHF. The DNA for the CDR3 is TGTGCCAGCAGCTATAGCAATCAGCCCCAGCATTTT. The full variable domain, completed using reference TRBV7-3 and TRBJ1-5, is GAGVSQTPSNKVTEKGKYVELRCDPISGHTALYWYRQSLGQGPEFLIYFQGTGAADDSGLPNDRFFAVRPEGSVSTLKIQRTERGDSAVYLCASSYSNQPQHFGDGTRLSIL.

This chain's CDR3 is CASSLGRLAGRRTDTQYF. CDR3 nucleotides: TGTGCCAGCAGCTTAGGCCGGCTAGCGGGAAGGCGGACAGATACGCAGTATTTT. This chain uses TRBV7-7 with TRBJ2-3; TRBD2 matches at 9 bases. The CDR3 runs 18 residues. Germline assignment: CDR1 SSHAT and CDR2 FNYEAQ (reference sequence). With V trimmed by 1 base and J by 3 bases, 11 bases remained unmatched.

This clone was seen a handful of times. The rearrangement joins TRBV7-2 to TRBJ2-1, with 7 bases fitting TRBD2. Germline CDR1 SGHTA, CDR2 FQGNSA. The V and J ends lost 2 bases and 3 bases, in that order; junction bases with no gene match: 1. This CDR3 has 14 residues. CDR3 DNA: TGTGCCAGCAGCTTAACTAGCGTCTACAATGAGCAGTTCTTC. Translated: CASSLTSVYNEQFF. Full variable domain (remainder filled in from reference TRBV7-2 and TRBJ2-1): GAGVSQSPSNKVTEKGKDVELRCDPISGHTALYWYRQSLGQGLEFLIYFQGNSAPDKSGLPSDRFSAERTGGSVSTLTIQRTQQEDSAVYLCASSLTSVYNEQFFGPGTRLTVL.

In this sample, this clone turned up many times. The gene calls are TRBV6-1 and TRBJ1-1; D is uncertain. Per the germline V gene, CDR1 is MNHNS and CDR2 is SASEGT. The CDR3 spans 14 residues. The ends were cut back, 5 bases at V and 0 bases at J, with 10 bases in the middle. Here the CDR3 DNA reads TGTGCCAGCAGTCTTCGGACGGTGAACACTGAAGCTTTCTTT. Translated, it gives CASSLRTVNTEAFF.

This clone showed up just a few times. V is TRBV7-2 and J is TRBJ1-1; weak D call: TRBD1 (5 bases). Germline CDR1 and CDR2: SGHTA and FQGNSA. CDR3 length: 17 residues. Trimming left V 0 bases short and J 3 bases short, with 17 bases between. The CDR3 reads CASSLAHSGHGYTEAFF. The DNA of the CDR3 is TGTGCCAGCAGCTTAGCGCATTCTGGACACGGATACACTGAAGCTTTCTTT.

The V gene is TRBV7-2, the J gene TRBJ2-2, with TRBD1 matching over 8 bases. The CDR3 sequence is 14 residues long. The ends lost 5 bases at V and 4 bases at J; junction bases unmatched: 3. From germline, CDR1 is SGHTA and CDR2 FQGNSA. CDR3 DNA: TGTGCCAGCAGCCCGGACAGGGTCACCGGGGAGCTGTTTTTT. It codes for CASSPDRVTGELFF.

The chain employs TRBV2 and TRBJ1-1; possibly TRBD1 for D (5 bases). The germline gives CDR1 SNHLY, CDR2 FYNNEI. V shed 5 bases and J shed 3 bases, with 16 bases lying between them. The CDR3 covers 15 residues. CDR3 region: CASSSRRGDHTEAFF. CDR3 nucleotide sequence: TGTGCCAGCAGTTCAAGGCGGGGGGACCACACTGAAGCTTTCTTT.

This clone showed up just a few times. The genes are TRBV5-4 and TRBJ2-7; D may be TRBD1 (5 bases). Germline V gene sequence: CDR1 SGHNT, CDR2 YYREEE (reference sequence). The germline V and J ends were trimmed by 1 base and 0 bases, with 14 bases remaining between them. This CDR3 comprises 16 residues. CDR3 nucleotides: TGTGCCAGCAGCTTGCGCTTAGACAGCCACTCCTACGAGCAGTACTTC. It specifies CASSLRLDSHSYEQYF.

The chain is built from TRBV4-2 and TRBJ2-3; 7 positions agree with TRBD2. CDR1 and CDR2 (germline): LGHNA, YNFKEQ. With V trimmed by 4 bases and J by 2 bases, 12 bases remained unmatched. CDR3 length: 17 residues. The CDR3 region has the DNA TGTGCCAGCAGCCGAGAACGGCGGGGGAGTTCCACAGATACGCAGTATTTT. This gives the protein CASSRERRGSSTDTQYF.

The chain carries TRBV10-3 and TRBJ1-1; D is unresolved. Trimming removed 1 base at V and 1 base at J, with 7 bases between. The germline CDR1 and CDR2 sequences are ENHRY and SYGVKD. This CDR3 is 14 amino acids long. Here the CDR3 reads CAISEWEKNTEAFF. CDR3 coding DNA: TGTGCCATCAGTGAGTGGGAGAAGAACACTGAAGCTTTCTTT.

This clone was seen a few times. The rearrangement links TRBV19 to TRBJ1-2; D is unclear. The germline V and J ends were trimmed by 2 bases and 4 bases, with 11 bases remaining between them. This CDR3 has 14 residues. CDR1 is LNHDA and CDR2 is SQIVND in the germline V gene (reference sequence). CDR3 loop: CASSIRGDTYGYTF. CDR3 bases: TGTGCCAGTAGTATAAGAGGAGACACCTATGGCTACACCTTC.

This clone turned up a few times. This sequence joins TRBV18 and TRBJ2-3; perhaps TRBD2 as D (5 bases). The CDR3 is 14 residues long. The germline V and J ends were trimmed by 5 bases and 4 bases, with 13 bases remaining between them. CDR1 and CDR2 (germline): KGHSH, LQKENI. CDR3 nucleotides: TGTGCCAGCTCAGCCTTGAGGGCCGCAGATACGCAGTATTTT. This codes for CASSALRAADTQYF. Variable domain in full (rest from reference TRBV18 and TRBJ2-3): NAGVMQNPRHLVRRRGQEARLRCSPMKGHSHVYWYRQLPEEGLKFMVYLQKENIIDESGMPKERFSAEFPKEGPSILRIQQVVRGDSAAYFCASSALRAADTQYFGPGTRLTVL.

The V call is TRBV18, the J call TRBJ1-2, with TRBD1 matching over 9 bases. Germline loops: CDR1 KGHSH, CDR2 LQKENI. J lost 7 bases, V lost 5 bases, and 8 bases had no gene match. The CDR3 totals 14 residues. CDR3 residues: CASSGDRGKSGYTF. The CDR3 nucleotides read TGTGCCAGCTCAGGAGACAGGGGGAAGAGTGGCTACACCTTC.

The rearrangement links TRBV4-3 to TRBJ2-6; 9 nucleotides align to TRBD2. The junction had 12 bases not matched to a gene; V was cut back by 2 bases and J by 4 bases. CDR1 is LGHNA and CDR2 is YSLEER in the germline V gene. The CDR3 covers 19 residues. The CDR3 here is CASSQTRLAGVPGANVLTF. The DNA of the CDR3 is TGCGCCAGCAGCCAAACGCGGTTAGCGGGAGTCCCCGGGGCCAACGTCCTGACTTTC.

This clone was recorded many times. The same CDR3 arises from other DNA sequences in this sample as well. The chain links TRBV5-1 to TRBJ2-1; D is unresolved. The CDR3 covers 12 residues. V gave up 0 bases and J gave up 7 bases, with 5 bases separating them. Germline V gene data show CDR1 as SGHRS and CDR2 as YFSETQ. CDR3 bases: TGCGCCAGCAGCTTGGGCGATAATGAGCAGTTCTTC. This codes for CASSLGDNEQFF.

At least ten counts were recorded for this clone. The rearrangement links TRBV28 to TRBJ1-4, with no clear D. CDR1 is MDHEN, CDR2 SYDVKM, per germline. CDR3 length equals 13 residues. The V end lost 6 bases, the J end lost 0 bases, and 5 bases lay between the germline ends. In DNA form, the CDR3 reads TGTGCCAGCAGACGTGCAACTAATGAAAAACTGTTTTTT. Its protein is CASRRATNEKLFF.

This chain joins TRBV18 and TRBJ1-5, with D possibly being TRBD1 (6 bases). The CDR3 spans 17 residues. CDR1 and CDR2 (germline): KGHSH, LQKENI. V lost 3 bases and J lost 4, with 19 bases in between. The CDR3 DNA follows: TGTGCCAGCTCACCTCAGGGGTTGGGGGGCGCGAATCAGCCCCAGCATTTT. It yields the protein CASSPQGLGGANQPQHF.

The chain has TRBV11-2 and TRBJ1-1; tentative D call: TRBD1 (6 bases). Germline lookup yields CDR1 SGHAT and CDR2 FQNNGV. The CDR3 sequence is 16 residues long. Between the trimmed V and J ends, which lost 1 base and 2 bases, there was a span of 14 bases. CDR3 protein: CASSLVTGASNTEAFF. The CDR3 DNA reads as TGTGCCAGCAGCTTAGTTACGGGGGCTAGTAACACTGAAGCTTTCTTT.